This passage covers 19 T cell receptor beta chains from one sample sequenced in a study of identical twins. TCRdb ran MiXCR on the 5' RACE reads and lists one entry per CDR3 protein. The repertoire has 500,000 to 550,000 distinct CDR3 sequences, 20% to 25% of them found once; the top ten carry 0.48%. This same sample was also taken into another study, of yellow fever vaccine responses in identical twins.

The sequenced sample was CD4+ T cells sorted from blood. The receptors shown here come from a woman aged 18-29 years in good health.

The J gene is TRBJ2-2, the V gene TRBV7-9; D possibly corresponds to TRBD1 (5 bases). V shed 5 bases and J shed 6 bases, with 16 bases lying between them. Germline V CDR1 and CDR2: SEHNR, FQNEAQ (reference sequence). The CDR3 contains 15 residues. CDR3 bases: TGTGCCAGCAGCAAAACAGGTGCTGTCTCCGGGGAGCTGTTTTTT. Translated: CASSKTGAVSGELFF.

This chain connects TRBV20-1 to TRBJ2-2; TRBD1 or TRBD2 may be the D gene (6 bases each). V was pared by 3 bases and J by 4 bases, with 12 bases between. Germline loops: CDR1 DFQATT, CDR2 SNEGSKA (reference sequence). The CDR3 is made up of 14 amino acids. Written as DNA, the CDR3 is TGCAGTGCTAGCGGGAGAGGGGGCACCGGGGAGCTGTTTTTT. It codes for CSASGRGGTGELFF.

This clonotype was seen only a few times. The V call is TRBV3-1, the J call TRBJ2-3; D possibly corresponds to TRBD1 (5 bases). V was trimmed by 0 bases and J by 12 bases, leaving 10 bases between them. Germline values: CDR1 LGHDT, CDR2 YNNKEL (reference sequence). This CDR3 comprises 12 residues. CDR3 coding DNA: TGTGCCAGCAGCCAAGATCGGCAGGGCCAGTATTTT. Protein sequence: CASSQDRQGQYF.

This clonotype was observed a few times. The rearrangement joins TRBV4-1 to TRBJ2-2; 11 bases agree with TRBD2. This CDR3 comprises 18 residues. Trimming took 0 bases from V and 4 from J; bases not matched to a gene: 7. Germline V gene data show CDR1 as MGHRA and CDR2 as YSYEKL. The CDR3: CASSQEISGGVITGELFF. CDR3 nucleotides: TGCGCCAGCAGCCAAGAAATTAGCGGGGGGGTCATCACCGGGGAGCTGTTTTTT.

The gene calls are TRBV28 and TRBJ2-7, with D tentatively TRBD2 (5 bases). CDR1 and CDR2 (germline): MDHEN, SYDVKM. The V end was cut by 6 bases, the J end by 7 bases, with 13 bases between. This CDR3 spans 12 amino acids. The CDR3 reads CASSPTGWEQYF. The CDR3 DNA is TGTGCCAGCAGCCCCACGGGGTGGGAGCAGTACTTC.

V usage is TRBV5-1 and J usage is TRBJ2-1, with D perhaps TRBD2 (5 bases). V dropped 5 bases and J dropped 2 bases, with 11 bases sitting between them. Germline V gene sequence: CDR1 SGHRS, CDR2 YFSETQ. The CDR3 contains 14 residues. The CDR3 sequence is CASSTGNTYNEQFF. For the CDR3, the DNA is TGCGCCAGCAGTACGGGGAATACCTACAATGAGCAGTTCTTC.

The CDR3 nucleotides read TGCAGCGCCGCACCGGGACAGGGGAATGAAAAACTGTTTTTT. Translating it yields CSAAPGQGNEKLFF. The rearrangement uses TRBV29-1 and TRBJ1-4; 10 bases map to TRBD1. The length of the CDR3 is 14 residues. The V segment lost 7 bases and the J segment 5 bases; nucleotides outside the gene matches: 7. Germline CDR1 SQVTM, CDR2 ANQGSEA.

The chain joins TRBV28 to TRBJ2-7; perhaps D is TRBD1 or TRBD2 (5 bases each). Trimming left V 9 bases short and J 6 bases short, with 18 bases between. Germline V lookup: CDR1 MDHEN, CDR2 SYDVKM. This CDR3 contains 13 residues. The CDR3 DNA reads TGTGCCAGACCCGGGACGCCAGGTCTCGAGCAGTACTTC. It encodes CARPGTPGLEQYF.

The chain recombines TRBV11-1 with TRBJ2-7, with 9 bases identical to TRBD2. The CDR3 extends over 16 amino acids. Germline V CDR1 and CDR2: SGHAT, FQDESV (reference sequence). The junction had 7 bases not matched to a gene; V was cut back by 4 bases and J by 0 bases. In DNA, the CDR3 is TGTGCCAGCAGCTCCCGCGGGAGGGGGAGCTCCTACGAGCAGTACTTC. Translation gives CASSSRGRGSSYEQYF.

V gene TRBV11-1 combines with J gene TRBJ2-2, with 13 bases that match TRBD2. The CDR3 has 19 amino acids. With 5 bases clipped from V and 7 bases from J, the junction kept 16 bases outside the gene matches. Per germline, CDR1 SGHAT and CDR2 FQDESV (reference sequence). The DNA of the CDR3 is TGTGCCAGCAGCCCGTTGGGACTAGCGGGACCAGGGGTCCACGGGGAGCTGTTTTTT. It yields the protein CASSPLGLAGPGVHGELFF.

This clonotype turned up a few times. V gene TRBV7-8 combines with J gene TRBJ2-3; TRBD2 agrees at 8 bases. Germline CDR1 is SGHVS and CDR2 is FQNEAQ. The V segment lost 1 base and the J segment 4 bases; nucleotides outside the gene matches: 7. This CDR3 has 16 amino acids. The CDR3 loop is CASSLVVIAGPDTQYF. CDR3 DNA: TGTGCCAGCAGCTTAGTCGTTATAGCGGGACCAGATACGCAGTATTTT. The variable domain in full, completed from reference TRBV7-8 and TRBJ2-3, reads GAGVSQSPRYKVAKRGQDVALRCDPISGHVSLFWYQQALGQGPEFLTYFQNEAQLDKSGLPSDRFFAERPEGSVSTLKIQRTQQEDSAVYLCASSLVVIAGPDTQYFGPGTRLTVL.

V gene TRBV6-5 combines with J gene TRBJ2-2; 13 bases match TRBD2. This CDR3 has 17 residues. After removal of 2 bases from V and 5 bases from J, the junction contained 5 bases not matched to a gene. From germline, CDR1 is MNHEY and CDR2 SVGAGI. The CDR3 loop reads CASSYRLTSGRTGELFF. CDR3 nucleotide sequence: TGTGCCAGCAGTTACCGCCTGACTAGCGGGAGGACCGGGGAGCTGTTTTTT.

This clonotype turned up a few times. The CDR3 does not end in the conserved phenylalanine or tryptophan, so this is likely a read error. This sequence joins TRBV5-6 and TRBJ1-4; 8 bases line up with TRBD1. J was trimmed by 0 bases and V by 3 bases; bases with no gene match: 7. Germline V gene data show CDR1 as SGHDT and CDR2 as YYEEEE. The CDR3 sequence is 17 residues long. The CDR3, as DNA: TGTGCCAGCAGCTACACCGGGACAGGAGCAACTAATGAAAAACTGTTTTGT. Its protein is CASSYTGTGATNEKLFC.

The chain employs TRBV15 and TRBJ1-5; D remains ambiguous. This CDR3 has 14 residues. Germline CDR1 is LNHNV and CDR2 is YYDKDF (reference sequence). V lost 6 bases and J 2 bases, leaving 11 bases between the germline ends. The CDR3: CATRGALGNQPQHF. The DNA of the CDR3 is TGTGCCACCAGGGGAGCCTTGGGCAATCAGCCCCAGCATTTT.

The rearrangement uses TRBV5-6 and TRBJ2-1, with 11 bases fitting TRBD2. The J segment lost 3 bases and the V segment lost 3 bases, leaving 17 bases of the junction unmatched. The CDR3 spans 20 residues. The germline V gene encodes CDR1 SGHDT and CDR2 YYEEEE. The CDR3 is CASSYLTGGTGTSGYNEQFF. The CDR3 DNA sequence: TGTGCCAGCAGCTACCTCACAGGGGGAACCGGGACTAGCGGCTACAATGAGCAGTTCTTC.

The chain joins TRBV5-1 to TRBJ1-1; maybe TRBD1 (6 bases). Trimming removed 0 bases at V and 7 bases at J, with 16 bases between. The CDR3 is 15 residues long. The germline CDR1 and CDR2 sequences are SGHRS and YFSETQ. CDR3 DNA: TGCGCCAGCAGCTTGGATATTGGACAGAGACATGAAGCTTTCTTT. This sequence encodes CASSLDIGQRHEAFF.

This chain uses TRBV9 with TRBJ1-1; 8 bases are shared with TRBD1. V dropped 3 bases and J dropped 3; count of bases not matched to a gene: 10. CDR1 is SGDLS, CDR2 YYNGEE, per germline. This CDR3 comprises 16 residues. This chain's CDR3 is CASSETGQGEDTEAFF. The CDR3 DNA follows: TGTGCCAGCAGCGAAACCGGACAGGGTGAAGACACTGAAGCTTTCTTT.

The CDR3 DNA reads TGTGCCAGCAGCTTAGCCGGCCCAGAGACCCAGTACTTC. Protein product: CASSLAGPETQYF. The chain carries TRBV7-2 and TRBJ2-5; no clear D gene. This CDR3 contains 13 residues. In germline, CDR1 is SGHTA, CDR2 FQGNSA. Trimming cost V 0 bases and J 4 bases, with 6 bases left between them.

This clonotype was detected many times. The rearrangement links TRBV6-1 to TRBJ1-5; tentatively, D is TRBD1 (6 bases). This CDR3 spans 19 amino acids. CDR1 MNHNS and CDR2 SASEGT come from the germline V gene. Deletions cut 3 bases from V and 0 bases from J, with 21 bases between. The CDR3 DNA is TGTGCCAGCAGTGATATATTTTCTCGGGGGCTGGGTAGCAATCAGCCCCAGCATTTT. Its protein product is CASSDIFSRGLGSNQPQHF.